This T cell receptor (beta chain) was documented in a study of Graves' ophthalmopathy and Graves' hyperthyroidism. TCR beta CDR3 regions were amplified from RNA transcripts. Amplification began with first-round RT-PCR using HTBI primers, then second-round multiplex PCR was performed. One entry per CDR3 protein results from TCRdb running MiXCR on the multiplex PCR reads. Counted here are around 1.1 million distinct CDR3 sequences, roughly two fifths occurring once; the ten biggest clones make up around 10%. The CDR3 is 16 amino acids. CDR1 is LNHDA and CDR2 is SQIVND in the germline V gene (reference sequence). J was trimmed by 3 bases and V by 3 bases; bases with no gene match: 7.

The sequenced sample consisted of peripheral blood or thyroid tissue (not recorded which). The receptor was derived from an adult man with Graves' hyperthyroidism. The chain links TRBV19 to TRBJ1-1; 10 bases are shared with TRBD1. The CDR3 DNA is TGTGCCAGTAGTATCGGGACAGGGGCTATGGACACTGAAGCTTTCTTT. It yields the protein CASSIGTGAMDTEAFF.